One TCR beta chain is described in this entry. This clonotype was counted ten times or more. It lacks a known antigen. Base qualities were left out, and no much larger clone turns up one base away. These data come from a study of human T cells and chemical hapten exposure (dated by TCRdb to the early 2020s). About the full investigation: The libraries were sequenced as a pool, and the TCR yield per sample differed mostly because of small variations in library volumes within the pool. This study followed changes in the peripheral blood TCR repertoire in vivo during primary and secondary sensitization of alopecia patients to the hapten diphenylcyclopropenone (DPC). From each blood RNA sample, both TCR alpha and TCR beta chains were sequenced.

The CDR3 goes from the cysteine to the phenylalanine over 13 residues. Of the read, only the CDR3 DNA is kept; its 39 bases are in frame from base 1. Trimming costs V 5 bases and J 7 bases, and their ends lie 14 bases apart. The germline V gene supplies CDR1 SGHTA and CDR2 FQGNSA. Libraries were built with 5' RACE. TCRdb names Illumina MiSeq as the instrument used. During library preparation, unique molecular identifiers were attached to individual cDNA molecules so that TCRs could be counted in a quantitative, reproducible way. The original methods were these. The median number of TCRs per sample was approximately 98,000, ranging from about 20,000 to 690,600. V, J and CDR3 annotation of the TCR reads was performed with the Decombinator software suite. Every sample was subsampled to the same number of TCRs (28,000) for the PS versus PT1 abundance plots. TCRs were defined as expanded if absent before sensitization and observed at least eight times at the 2-week time point. TCRdb itself trimmed the public reads at Q25 with fastp, ran MiXCR and retained productive beta chains. Duplicate CDR3 protein sequences are folded into a single record with the most common DNA and genes. For this entry, the V and J calls and clone size follow TCRdb and not the study's own pipeline. The sample table holds about 140,000 distinct CDR3 sequences, of which around 4% were seen once. 1.3% to 1.5% of the sample comes from the top ten.

Total RNA was extracted from unfractionated whole blood collected in Tempus Blood RNA tubes. A handful of healthy volunteers were used as TCR sequencing controls and were bled at day 0, 2 weeks and 6 weeks. The investigation overall reported the following: The number of TCRs above 1 in 1000 frequency did not change with DPC sensitization; there was no evidence of global repertoire structure alterations. Repeated subsampling changed both the strength of the expansion versus patch-test correlation and the threshold at which the correlation became significant.

The chain is assembled from TRBV7-2 and TRBJ1-1; the D gene is perhaps TRBD1, from 5 matching bases. The sequence was collected from a female donor in good health. This receptor has the CDR3 CASSLIPQGEAFF. The nucleotide sequence is given as TGTGCCAGCAGCCTTATCCCCCAGGGTGAAGCTTTCTTT.